This T cell receptor (beta chain) was identified during a study of T cells after yellow fever vaccination. A single record per CDR3 protein comes from TCRdb applying MiXCR to the 5' RACE reads. This sample has 550,000 to 750,000 distinct CDR3 sequences, with approximately 15% found just once. This clonotype was picked up one time. The receptor comes from a man between 25 and 39 years old who received the YFV17D yellow fever vaccine. The sequenced sample was PBMCs, obtained on the day of the yellow fever booster vaccination.

The DNA of the CDR3 is TGCGCCAGCAGCTTGGAGTCAGGGGGGCAGCCCCAGCATTTT. Translation: CASSLESGGQPQHF. This chain connects TRBV5-1 to TRBJ1-5, with 7 bases aligning to TRBD1. J lost 7 bases, V lost 0 bases, and 4 bases had no gene match. There are 14 residues in the CDR3. Germline V gene sequence: CDR1 SGHRS, CDR2 YFSETQ. The whole variable domain, remainder taken from reference TRBV5-1 and TRBJ1-5, is KAGVTQTPRYLIKTRGQQVTLSCSPISGHRSVSWYQQTPGQGLQFLFEYFSETQRNKGNFPGRFSGRQFSNSRSEMNVSTLELGDSALYLCASSLESGGQPQHFGDGTRLSIL.